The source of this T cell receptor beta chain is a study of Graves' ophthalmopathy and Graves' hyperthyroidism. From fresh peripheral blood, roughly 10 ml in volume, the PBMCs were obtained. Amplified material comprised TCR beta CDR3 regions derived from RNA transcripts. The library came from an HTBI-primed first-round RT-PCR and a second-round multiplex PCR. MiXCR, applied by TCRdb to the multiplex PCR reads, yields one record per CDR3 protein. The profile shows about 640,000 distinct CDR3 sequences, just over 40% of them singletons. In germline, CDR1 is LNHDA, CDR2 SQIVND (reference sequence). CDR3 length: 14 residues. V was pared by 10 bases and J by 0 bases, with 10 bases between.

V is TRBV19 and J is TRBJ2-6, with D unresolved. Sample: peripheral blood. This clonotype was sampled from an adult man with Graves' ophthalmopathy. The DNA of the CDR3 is TGTGCCACATATCCAGGCTCTGGGGCCAACGTCCTGACTTTC. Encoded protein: CATYPGSGANVLTF.